This TCR beta chain originates from a study of Ad26.COV2.S vaccination and SARS-CoV-2 variants. Sequencing was performed with immunoSEQ multiplex PCR; in TCRdb, only in-frame clones are kept and a portion is missing. This table has about 680,000 clones, more than 80% appearing once. The treatment denotes: about 20 received Ad26.COV2.S at low or high dose, single or two shots; about five received placebo; per-sample allocation not given. Samples came from day 63 after the first vaccine or placebo injection. In Boston, the donor was an adult between 18-55 years of age. The CDR3 runs to 15 residues. Germline V gene lookup returns CDR1 SEHNR and CDR2 FQNEAQ (reference sequence). V was trimmed by 5 bases and J by 0 bases, leaving 10 bases between them.

The sequencing used peripheral blood, collected in a trial of Ad26.COV2.S vaccine versus placebo. This TCR derives from a person between 18 and 59 years old who received the Ad26.COV2.S COVID-19 vaccine or a placebo. This chain joins TRBV7-9 and TRBJ1-4; D is ambiguous. The CDR3: CASSKIPATNEKLFF. The DNA for the CDR3 is TGTGCCAGCAGCAAGATACCCGCAACTAATGAAAAACTGTTTTTT.